This T cell receptor beta chain was captured by sequencing in a study of T cell repertoires in cytomegalovirus infection. About the study: Selection of CMV epitopes for the study included recently identified HLA-C-restricted and well-studied HLA-B-restricted ones. The public TCR beta signatures pointed to both CMV infection and matching HLA type.

General study results and limits: The cumulative frequency of public TCR beta families distinguished individuals who carried CMV together with the relevant HLA. Dominant in the ex vivo response were TCR beta clonotypes restricted by HLA-C and specific for CMV.

Concerning this clonotype itself: Its antigen is currently unknown. At one of its ends the junction is not consistent with the germline gene, which may arise from a read error.

Using its own MiXCR run on the reads, TCRdb lists one record per CDR3 protein. This table has approximately 390,000 distinct CDR3 sequences, nearly 35% appearing once. The source is a human donor in good health (CMV status not recorded). Some clones in this sample may be carry-over from other donors' samples. This specimen consisted of cultured PBMCs, obtained from culture after CMV antigen stimulation.

CDR3 in DNA: TGCGCCAGCACCCAAGGGGGGTATGAGCAGTTCTTC. The encoded protein is CASTQGGYEQFF. This chain links TRBV4-1 with TRBJ2-1; D is tentatively TRBD1 or TRBD2 (6 bases each). CDR3 length: 12 residues. Looked up from germline, CDR1 is MGHRA and CDR2 is YSYEKL.